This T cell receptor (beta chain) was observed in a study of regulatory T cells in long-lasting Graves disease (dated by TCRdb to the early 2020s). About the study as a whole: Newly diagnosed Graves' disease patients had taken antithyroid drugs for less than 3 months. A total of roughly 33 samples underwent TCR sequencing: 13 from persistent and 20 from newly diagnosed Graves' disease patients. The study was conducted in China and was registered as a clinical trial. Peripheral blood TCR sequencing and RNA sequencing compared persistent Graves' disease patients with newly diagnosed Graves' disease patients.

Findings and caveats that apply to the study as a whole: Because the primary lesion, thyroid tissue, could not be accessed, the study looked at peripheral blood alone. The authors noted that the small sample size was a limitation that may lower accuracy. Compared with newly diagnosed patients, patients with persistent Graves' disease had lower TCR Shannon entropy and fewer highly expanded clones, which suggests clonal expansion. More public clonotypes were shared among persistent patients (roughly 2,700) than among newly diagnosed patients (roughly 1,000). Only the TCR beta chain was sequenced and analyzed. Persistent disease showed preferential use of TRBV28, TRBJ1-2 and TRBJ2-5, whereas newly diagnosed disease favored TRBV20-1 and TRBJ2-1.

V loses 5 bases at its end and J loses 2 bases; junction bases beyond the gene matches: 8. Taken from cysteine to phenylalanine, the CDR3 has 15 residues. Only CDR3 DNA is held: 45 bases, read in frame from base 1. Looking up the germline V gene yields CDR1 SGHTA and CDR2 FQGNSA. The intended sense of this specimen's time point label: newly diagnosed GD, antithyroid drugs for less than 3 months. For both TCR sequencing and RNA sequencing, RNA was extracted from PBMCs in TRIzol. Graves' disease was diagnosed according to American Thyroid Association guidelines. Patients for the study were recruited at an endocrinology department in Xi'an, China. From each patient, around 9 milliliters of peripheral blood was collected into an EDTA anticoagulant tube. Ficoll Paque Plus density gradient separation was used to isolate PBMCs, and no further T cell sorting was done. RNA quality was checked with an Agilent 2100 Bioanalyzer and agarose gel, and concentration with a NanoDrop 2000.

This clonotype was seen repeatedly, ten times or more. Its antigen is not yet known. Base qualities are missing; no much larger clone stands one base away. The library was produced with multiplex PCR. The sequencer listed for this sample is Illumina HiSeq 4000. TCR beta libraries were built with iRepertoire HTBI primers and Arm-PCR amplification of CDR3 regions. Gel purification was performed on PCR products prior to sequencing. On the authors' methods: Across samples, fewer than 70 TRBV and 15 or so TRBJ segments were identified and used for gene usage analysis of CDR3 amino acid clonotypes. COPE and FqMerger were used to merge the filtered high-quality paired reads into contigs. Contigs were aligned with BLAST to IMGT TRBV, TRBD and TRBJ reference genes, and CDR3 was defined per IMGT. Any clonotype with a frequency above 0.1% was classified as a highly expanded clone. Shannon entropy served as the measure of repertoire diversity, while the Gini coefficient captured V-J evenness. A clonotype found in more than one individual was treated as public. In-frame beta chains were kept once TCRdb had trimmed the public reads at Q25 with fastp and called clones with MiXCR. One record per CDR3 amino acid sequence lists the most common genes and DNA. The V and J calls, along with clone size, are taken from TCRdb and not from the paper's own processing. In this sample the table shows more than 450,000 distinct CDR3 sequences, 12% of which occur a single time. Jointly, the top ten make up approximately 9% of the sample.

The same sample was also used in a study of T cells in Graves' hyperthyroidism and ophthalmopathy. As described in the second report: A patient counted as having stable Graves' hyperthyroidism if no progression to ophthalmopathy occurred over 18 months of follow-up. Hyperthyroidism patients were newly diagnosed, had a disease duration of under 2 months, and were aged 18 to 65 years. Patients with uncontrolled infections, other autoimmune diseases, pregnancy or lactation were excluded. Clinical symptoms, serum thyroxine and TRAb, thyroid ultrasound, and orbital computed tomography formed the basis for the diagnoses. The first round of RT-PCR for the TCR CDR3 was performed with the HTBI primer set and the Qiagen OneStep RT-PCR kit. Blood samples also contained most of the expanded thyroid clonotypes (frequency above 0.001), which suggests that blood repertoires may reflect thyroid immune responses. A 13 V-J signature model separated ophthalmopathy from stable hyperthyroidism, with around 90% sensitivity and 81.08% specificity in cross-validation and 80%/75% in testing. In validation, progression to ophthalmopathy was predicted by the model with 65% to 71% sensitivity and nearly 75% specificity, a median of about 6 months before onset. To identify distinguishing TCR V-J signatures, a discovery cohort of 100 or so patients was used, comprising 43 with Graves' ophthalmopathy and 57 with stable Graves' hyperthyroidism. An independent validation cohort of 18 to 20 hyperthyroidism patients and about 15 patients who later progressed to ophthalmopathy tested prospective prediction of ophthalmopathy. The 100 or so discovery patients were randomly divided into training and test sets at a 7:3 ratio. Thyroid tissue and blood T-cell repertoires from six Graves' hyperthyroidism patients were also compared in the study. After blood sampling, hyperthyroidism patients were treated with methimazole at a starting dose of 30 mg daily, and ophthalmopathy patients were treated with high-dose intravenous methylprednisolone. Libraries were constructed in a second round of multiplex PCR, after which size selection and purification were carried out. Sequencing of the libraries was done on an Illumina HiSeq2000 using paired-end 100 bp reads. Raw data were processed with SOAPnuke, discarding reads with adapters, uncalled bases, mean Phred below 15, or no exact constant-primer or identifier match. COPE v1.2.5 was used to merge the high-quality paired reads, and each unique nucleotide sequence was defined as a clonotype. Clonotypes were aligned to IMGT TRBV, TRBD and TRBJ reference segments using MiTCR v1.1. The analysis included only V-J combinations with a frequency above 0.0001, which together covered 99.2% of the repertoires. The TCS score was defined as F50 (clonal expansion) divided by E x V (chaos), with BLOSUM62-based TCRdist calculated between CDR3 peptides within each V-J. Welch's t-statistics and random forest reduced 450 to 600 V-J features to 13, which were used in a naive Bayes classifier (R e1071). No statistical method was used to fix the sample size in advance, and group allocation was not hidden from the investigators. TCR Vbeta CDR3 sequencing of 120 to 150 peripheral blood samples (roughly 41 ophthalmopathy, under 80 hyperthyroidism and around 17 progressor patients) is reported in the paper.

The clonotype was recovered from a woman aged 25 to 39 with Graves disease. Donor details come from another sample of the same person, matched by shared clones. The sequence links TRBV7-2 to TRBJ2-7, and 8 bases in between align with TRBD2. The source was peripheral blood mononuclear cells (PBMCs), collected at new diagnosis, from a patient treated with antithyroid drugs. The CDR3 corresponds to CASSAQRGKTYEQYF. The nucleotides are TGTGCCAGCAGCGCCCAGCGGGGGAAAACCTACGAGCAGTACTTC.